A selection of T cell receptor beta chains follows, all from one sample in a study of Graves' ophthalmopathy and Graves' hyperthyroidism. TCRdb fed the multiplex PCR reads into MiXCR, producing one record per CDR3 protein. The table records 500,000 to 700,000 distinct CDR3 sequences, under 40% of them present only once. The material sequenced was peripheral blood or thyroid tissue (not recorded which). These TCRs come from an adult man with Graves' hyperthyroidism. Each CDR3 is given with its conserved first and last residue. D genes are given only for firm matches. Clone size is given for some rows only: seen once, a few or many times, or a class if the clone is expanded.

clone_size: many
j_call: TRBJ1-2
d_call: NA
v_call: TRBV12-3/TRBV12-4
cdr3_aa: CASSRGYGYTF
cdr3_nt: TGTGCCAGCAGCCGAGGGTATGGCTACACCTTC

clone_size: many
j_call: TRBJ1-5
d_call: NA
v_call: TRBV10-3
cdr3_aa: CAISESINQPQHF
cdr3_nt: TGTGCCATCAGTGAGTCGATCAATCAGCCCCAGCATTTT

clone_size: many
j_call: TRBJ1-5
d_call: NA
v_call: TRBV11-2
cdr3_aa: CASKKIGGGQPQHF
cdr3_nt: TGTGCCAGCAAAAAGATAGGGGGAGGACAGCCCCAGCATTTT

clone_size: few
j_call: TRBJ2-2
d_call: NA
v_call: TRBV7-9
cdr3_aa: CASSLGLADSAGELFF
cdr3_nt: TGTGCCAGCAGCCTTGGGCTAGCTGATAGCGCCGGGGAGCTGTTTTTT

clone_size: few
j_call: TRBJ1-4
d_call: NA
v_call: TRBV5-1
cdr3_aa: CASSPQYRGAEKLFF
cdr3_nt: TGCGCCAGCAGCCCTCAGTATCGAGGGGCTGAAAAACTGTTTTTT

clone_size: few
j_call: TRBJ1-5
d_call: NA
v_call: TRBV5-5
cdr3_aa: CASTWTASNQPQHF
cdr3_nt: TGTGCCAGTACGTGGACAGCTAGCAATCAGCCCCAGCATTTT

clone_size: NA
j_call: TRBJ1-4
d_call: NA
v_call: TRBV13
cdr3_aa: CASSSIQGNGEKLFF
cdr3_nt: TGTGCCAGCAGCTCCATTCAGGGTAATGGTGAAAAACTGTTTTTT

clone_size: few
j_call: TRBJ2-2
d_call: TRBD1
v_call: TRBV4-1
cdr3_aa: CASSPGTGGNTGELFF
cdr3_nt: TGTGCCAGCAGCCCTGGGACAGGGGGGAATACCGGGGAGCTGTTTTTT

clone_size: NA
j_call: TRBJ2-7
d_call: NA
v_call: TRBV6-5
cdr3_aa: CASRSPDSSYEQYF
cdr3_nt: TGTGCCAGCAGAAGCCCGGACAGTTCCTACGAGCAGTACTTC

clone_size: NA
j_call: TRBJ1-5
d_call: NA
v_call: TRBV28
cdr3_aa: CASRPPGASNQPQHF
cdr3_nt: TGTGCCAGCAGACCTCCAGGGGCTAGCAATCAGCCCCAGCATTTT

clone_size: NA
j_call: TRBJ1-2
d_call: TRBD1
v_call: TRBV2
cdr3_aa: CASSGVWDRALGYTF
cdr3_nt: TGTGCCAGCAGTGGGGTTTGGGACAGGGCGCTCGGCTACACCTTC

clone_size: NA
j_call: TRBJ2-5
d_call: NA
v_call: TRBV3-1
cdr3_aa: CASSQVGRGSQETQYF
cdr3_nt: TGTGCCAGCAGCCAAGTTGGCCGGGGGAGCCAAGAGACCCAGTACTTC

clone_size: many
j_call: TRBJ2-2
d_call: NA
v_call: TRBV5-1
cdr3_aa: CASSFVVNTGELFF
cdr3_nt: TGCGCCAGCAGCTTTGTAGTGAACACCGGGGAGCTGTTTTTT

clone_size: few
j_call: TRBJ1-4
d_call: TRBD1
v_call: TRBV6-5
cdr3_aa: CASRATGVPNEKLFF
cdr3_nt: TGTGCCAGCAGAGCGACAGGGGTTCCTAATGAAAAACTGTTTTTT